This T cell receptor beta chain was captured by sequencing in a study of shared clonotypes between healthy human individuals. Study conclusions and caveats: Sampling included only blood; tissue repertoires likely differ.

To note about this clone: What it binds is unknown.

This CDR3 spans 14 amino acids. V lost 3 bases to trimming and J lost 5 bases, with 14 bases between them. Germline CDR1 is WNHNN and CDR2 is SYGVQD (reference sequence). The donor population consisted of healthy HIV-negative adults with no recent acute infections or vaccinations. The table came from immunoSEQ multiplex PCR; TCRdb's copy has only in-frame clones and leaves some out. The top ten hold approximately 1% of the sample, which has about 1.4 million clones, about 96% seen once. The source material was naive CD4+ T cells sorted from blood. Subset of the sample: CD45RA+ positively selected. The chain uses TRBV10-1 and TRBJ2-7, with D perhaps given as TRBD1 or TRBD2 (6 bases each). The TCR sequence derives from a man in his thirties or forties in good health. The CDR3 DNA sequence: TGCGCCAGCAGTGACGGGGGCGCGTCGAACGAGCAGTACTTC. It specifies CASSDGGASNEQYF.